The 19 T cell receptor beta chains presented below share a single source sample, sequenced in a study of blood T cell repertoires in COVID-19. Assay used: immunoSEQ multiplex PCR; TCRdb lists only in-frame clones, some missing. The table shows 150,000 to 170,000 clones, with 65% to 90% occurring only once. The sequenced material came from peripheral blood. These TCRs come from an older woman with COVID-19, enrolled during active disease.

V and J are TRBV12-3 or TRBV12-4 and TRBJ2-1; 10 bases align to TRBD2. Trimming took 11 bases from V and 6 from J; bases not matched to a gene: 7. The CDR3 loop spans 13 amino acids. CDR3 loop: CAGQREGRNEQFF. CDR3 coding DNA: TGTGCCGGCCAGCGGGAGGGCCGCAATGAGCAGTTCTTC.

V usage is TRBV11-2 and J usage is TRBJ2-4, with 7 bases aligning to TRBD1. The germline V gene has CDR1 SGHAT and CDR2 FQNNGV. The V segment lost 5 bases and the J segment 9 bases; nucleotides outside the gene matches: 4. The CDR3 runs 12 residues. The CDR3 coding sequence is TGTGCCAGCAGCCGGGACAGTACCATTCAGTACTTC. This encodes CASSRDSTIQYF.

J is TRBJ2-5 and V is TRBV10-3, with 12 bases identical to TRBD1. This CDR3 spans 14 amino acids. The V and J ends lost 6 bases and 5 bases, in that order; junction bases with no gene match: 4. The germline CDR1 and CDR2 sequences are ENHRY and SYGVKD. The CDR3 here is CAISRDRGLETQYF. The CDR3 nucleotides are TGTGCCATCAGCCGGGACAGGGGGCTTGAGACCCAGTACTTC.

J is TRBJ2-1 and V is TRBV7-9, with D possibly being TRBD2 (6 bases). This CDR3 is built from 15 residues. From germline, CDR1 is SEHNR and CDR2 FQNEAQ (reference sequence). The V end lost 1 base, the J end lost 7 bases, and 14 bases lay between the germline ends. CDR3 bases: TGTGCCAGCAGCTTAGTAGAGACTAGTCTGAATGAGCAGTTCTTC. Residues: CASSLVETSLNEQFF.

The chain uses TRBV6-5 and TRBJ2-3; 11 bases are shared with TRBD2. This CDR3 comprises 15 residues. Germline-derived CDR1 and CDR2 are MNHEY and SVGAGI. The V gene end was trimmed by 7 bases and the J gene end by 13 bases; junction bases not matched to a gene: 16. The CDR3 coding sequence is TGTGCCAGCACCTTCTCGTGGCCTAGCGGGGGGCCAGAGTATTTT. This translates into CASTFSWPSGGPEYF.

The V and J genes are TRBV3-1 (or the pseudogene TRBV3-2) and TRBJ1-5, with D unresolved. The V end lost 5 bases, the J end lost 0 bases, and 8 bases lay between the germline ends. CDR3 length: 14 amino acids. From germline, CDR1 is LGHDT and CDR2 YNNKEL (reference sequence). The CDR3 DNA is TGTGCCAGCAGCTCCTTTTATAGCAATCAGCCCCAGCATTTT. Amino acids: CASSSFYSNQPQHF.

This clone has a single count. The rearrangement joins TRBV6-5 to TRBJ1-5; TRBD1 aligns across 7 bases. J was trimmed by 5 bases and V by 0 bases; bases with no gene match: 7. The CDR3 is 16 amino acids. Germline CDR1 and CDR2: MNHEY and SVGAGI. This CDR3 reads CASSYSVPGQDQPQHF. CDR3 sequence (DNA): TGTGCCAGCAGTTACTCGGTTCCCGGACAGGATCAGCCCCAGCATTTT.

V is TRBV6-1 and J is TRBJ1-5; D remains unclear. Per germline, CDR1 MNHNS and CDR2 SASEGT. V was cut by 2 bases and J by 6 bases, with 8 bases left in between. The CDR3 has 13 residues. Written as DNA, the CDR3 is TGTGCCAGCAGTGAAACCCCCGGTCAGCCCCAGCATTTT. This encodes CASSETPGQPQHF.

V and J are TRBV20-1 and TRBJ1-6; D possibly corresponds to TRBD1 (5 bases). Germline assignment: CDR1 DFQATT and CDR2 SNEGSKA (reference sequence). The CDR3 has 14 residues. V lost 3 bases, J lost 9 bases, and 15 bases lay in between. CDR3 amino acids: CSASQGRRGSPLHF. The CDR3 region has the DNA TGCAGTGCTAGTCAGGGACGGAGGGGTTCACCCCTCCACTTT.

The chain recombines TRBV7-9 with TRBJ1-5, with 7 bases aligning to TRBD1. V dropped 4 bases and J dropped 0; count of bases not matched to a gene: 9. CDR1 is SEHNR, CDR2 FQNEAQ, per germline (reference sequence). This CDR3 is built from 17 residues. The CDR3 loop reads CASSSLTGAHSNQPQHF. CDR3 in DNA: TGTGCCAGCAGCTCACTCACAGGGGCCCATAGCAATCAGCCCCAGCATTTT.

V gene TRBV5-4 combines with J gene TRBJ1-5; maybe TRBD1 (6 bases). Trimming removed 4 bases at V and 0 bases at J, with 11 bases between. Per germline, CDR1 SGHNT and CDR2 YYREEE (reference sequence). This CDR3 contains 15 residues. The CDR3 DNA is TGTGCCAGCAGCCTGGACAGCAATAGCAATCAGCCCCAGCATTTT. It translates to CASSLDSNSNQPQHF. Filled out from reference TRBV5-4 and TRBJ1-5, the complete variable domain reads ETGVTQSPTHLIKTRGQQVTLRCSSQSGHNTVSWYQQALGQGPQFIFQYYREEENGRGNFPPRFSGLQFPNYSSELNVNALELDDSALYLCASSLDSNSNQPQHFGDGTRLSIL.

The chain is built from TRBV9 and TRBJ1-6, with 7 positions matching TRBD1. Germline V CDR1 and CDR2: SGDLS, YYNGEE. J was trimmed by 9 bases and V by 2 bases; bases with no gene match: 8. The CDR3 covers 15 residues. This CDR3 is CASSVTTGESSPLHF. Here the CDR3 DNA reads TGTGCCAGCAGCGTCACAACAGGGGAGAGTTCACCCCTCCACTTT.

CDR3 sequence: CASSPGEEGYEQYV. The CDR3 region has the DNA TGTGCCAGCAGCCCAGGGGAAGAGGGTTACGAGCAGTACGTC. The rearrangement joins TRBV6-5 to TRBJ2-7, with TRBD1 as a possible D gene (6 bases). Trimming stripped 6 bases from V and 4 bases from J, with 16 bases between. Looked up from germline, CDR1 is MNHEY and CDR2 is SVGAGI. This CDR3 contains 14 residues.

This clone appeared a single time. The V call is TRBV12-3 or TRBV12-4, the J call TRBJ1-1; D is possibly TRBD1 (5 bases). Trimming stripped 2 bases from V and 5 bases from J, with 6 bases between. The CDR3 is 12 residues long. The CDR3 protein is CASSLRGTEAFF. The DNA of the CDR3 is TGTGCCAGCAGTTTAAGGGGTACTGAAGCTTTCTTT.

The rearrangement uses TRBV5-1 and TRBJ1-1, with TRBD1 as a possible D gene (5 bases). This CDR3 has 15 residues. Germline V gene data show CDR1 as SGHRS and CDR2 as YFSETQ. V dropped 0 bases and J dropped 2 bases, with 11 bases sitting between them. CDR3 residues: CASSLGGTGNTEAFF. DNA for the CDR3: TGCGCCAGCAGCTTGGGCGGTACAGGCAACACTGAAGCTTTCTTT.

The chain recombines TRBV2 with TRBJ2-3; 9 bases map to TRBD1. This CDR3 is 14 amino acids long. Losses at the gene ends were 6 bases for V and 5 bases for J; bases not matched to a gene: 6. Germline V lookup: CDR1 SNHLY, CDR2 FYNNEI. CDR3 DNA sequence: TGTGCCAGCAGGCGACAGGGGGGACAAGATACGCAGTATTTT. Residues: CASRRQGGQDTQYF.

The genes are TRBV27 and TRBJ2-1, with no clear D. The V gene lost 2 bases and the J gene lost 4 bases, with 6 bases spanning the gap. The CDR3 length is 13 residues. Germline assignment: CDR1 MNHEY and CDR2 SMNVEV (reference sequence). The CDR3 is CASSLPPYNEQFF. The CDR3 nucleotides read TGTGCCAGCAGTTTACCCCCGTACAATGAGCAGTTCTTC.

The chain recombines TRBV24-1 with TRBJ1-3; D gene ambiguous. This CDR3 is built from 14 residues. The ends were cut back, 0 bases at V and 7 bases at J, with 9 bases in the middle. Germline V CDR1 and CDR2: KGHDR, SFDVKD. The DNA for the CDR3 is TGTGCCACCAGTGATTTGCGGCAGAGGAACACCATATATTTT. Residues: CATSDLRQRNTIYF.

Only a few counts were recorded for this clone. The V and J genes are TRBV7-9 and TRBJ1-2; 8 nucleotides agree with TRBD1. V was pared by 1 base and J by 7 bases, with 11 bases of the junction left unmatched. There are 16 residues in the CDR3. Per germline, CDR1 SEHNR and CDR2 FQNEAQ (reference sequence). The CDR3 here is CASSLGTGGIISGYTF. The CDR3 DNA follows: TGTGCCAGCAGCTTAGGTACAGGGGGGATTATCTCTGGCTACACCTTC.